The 4 T cell receptor beta chains given below trace back to one sample, sequenced in a study of identical twins. Each CDR3 protein gets one entry after TCRdb re-called the 5' RACE reads with MiXCR. This table has around 370,000 distinct CDR3 sequences, around 9% appearing once. Sequencing input: naive T cells sorted from blood. The receptors here all came from a woman between 50 and 59 years old in good health.

This clonotype came up many times. This sequence joins TRBV20-1 and TRBJ2-7; maybe TRBD2 (5 bases). CDR1 DFQATT and CDR2 SNEGSKA come from the germline V gene (reference sequence). CDR3 size: 15 residues. The V and J ends lost 0 bases and 0 bases respectively, with 12 bases between them. The CDR3 loop reads CSARDSRGSSYEQYF. The DNA of the CDR3 is TGCAGTGCTAGAGATTCGAGAGGGAGCTCCTACGAGCAGTACTTC.

Of note for this clonotype: This sequence may be a read error, since a much larger clone differs from it by one base. V and J are TRBV12-3 or TRBV12-4 and TRBJ1-2, with D hard to call. The CDR3 length is 12 residues. CDR3 region: CASSSGVYRYTF. The CDR3, as DNA: TGTGCCAGCAGTTCCGGAGTCTATCGCTACACCTTC.

This clonotype was detected a few times. The V and J genes are TRBV2 and TRBJ1-2, with 9 bases aligning to TRBD1. The CDR3 extends over 17 amino acids. Germline V gives CDR1 SNHLY, CDR2 FYNNEI. After removal of 0 bases from V and 6 bases from J, the junction contained 11 bases not matched to a gene. The chain's CDR3 is CASSEAGGQGKLNGYTF. Here the CDR3 DNA reads TGTGCCAGCAGTGAAGCAGGAGGACAGGGGAAACTAAATGGCTACACCTTC.

This clonotype occurred many times. The chain recombines TRBV10-3 with TRBJ1-5; unclear D gene. This CDR3 is built from 15 residues. From germline, CDR1 is ENHRY and CDR2 SYGVKD. The V and J ends lost 2 bases and 0 bases respectively, with 8 bases between them. In nucleotides, the CDR3 is TGTGCCATCAGTGAGGGTTCCTATAGCAATCAGCCCCAGCATTTT. Encoded protein: CAISEGSYSNQPQHF.